The 25 T cell receptor beta chains reported below all come from one sample, sequenced in a study of pediatric ulcerative colitis. TCRdb keeps only in-frame clones here, not all; method: immunoSEQ multiplex PCR. The sample contains 37,000 or so clones, around four fifths of which appear only once. The sample consisted of blood. Source of these receptors: a girl aged 10-17 years with moderate ulcerative colitis.

V is TRBV7-9 and J is TRBJ2-2; possible D gene TRBD2, 7 bases. The length of the CDR3 is 15 residues. V was trimmed by 5 bases and J by 2 bases, leaving 12 bases between them. CDR1 is SEHNR and CDR2 is FQNEAQ in the germline V gene (reference sequence). The CDR3 DNA reads TGTGCCAGCAGCAGCGGGACACCCAACACCGGGGAGCTGTTTTTT. Amino acids: CASSSGTPNTGELFF.

This chain uses TRBV5-1 with TRBJ2-1; D call uncertain. Germline CDR1 reads SGHRS; CDR2 reads YFSETQ. Between the trimmed V and J ends, which lost 2 bases and 5 bases, there was a span of 8 bases. This CDR3 spans 13 amino acids. The CDR3 DNA reads as TGCGCCAGCAGCTTCGACACCAACAATGAGCAGTTCTTC. The encoded protein is CASSFDTNNEQFF.

This chain links TRBV4-3 with TRBJ1-4, with D unresolved. CDR1 is LGHNA and CDR2 is YSLEER in the germline V gene. There are 15 residues in the CDR3. The ends were cut back, 4 bases at V and 7 bases at J, with 16 bases in the middle. The CDR3 DNA is TGCGCCAGCAGCCCCCGACCCGGGATGGGTGAAAAACTGTTTTTT. Its translation is CASSPRPGMGEKLFF.

The CDR3 is CASSSTQGARGKLFF. The CDR3, as DNA: TGTGCCAGCAGTTCCACGCAGGGGGCACGGGGAAAACTGTTTTTT. This chain uses TRBV6-1 with TRBJ1-4, with 8 bases aligning to TRBD1. This CDR3 is built from 15 residues. Germline CDR1 reads MNHNS; CDR2 reads SASEGT. V lost 5 bases to trimming and J lost 10 bases; unmatched junction nucleotides: 12.

The sample holds a few counts of this clone. The rearrangement joins TRBV7-9 to TRBJ2-6; TRBD1 agrees at 8 bases. The germline V gene has CDR1 SEHNR and CDR2 FQNEAQ (reference sequence). The CDR3 covers 19 residues. The V gene end was trimmed by 5 bases and the J gene end by 2 bases; junction bases not matched to a gene: 14. CDR3 loop: CASSKTDRGRSPGANVLTF. The DNA for the CDR3 is TGTGCCAGCAGCAAAACCGACAGGGGTCGGTCGCCTGGGGCCAACGTCCTGACTTTC. Drawing the rest from reference TRBV7-9 and TRBJ2-6, the complete variable domain is DTGVSQNPRHKITKRGQNVTFRCDPISEHNRLYWYRQTLGQGPEFLTYFQNEAQLEKSRLLSDRFSAERPKGSFSTLEIQRTEQGDSAMYLCASSKTDRGRSPGANVLTFGAGSRLTVL.

The J gene is TRBJ1-2, the V gene TRBV28; D is unclear. CDR1 and CDR2 (germline): MDHEN, SYDVKM. This CDR3 is built from 16 residues. Trimming took 5 bases from V and 4 from J, leaving 20 bases between them. DNA for the CDR3: TGTGCCAGCAGTCCGAGGCCGGTCGGGCTCTTCTATGGCTACACCTTC. The encoded protein is CASSPRPVGLFYGYTF.

The gene calls are TRBV7-2 and TRBJ2-1; D is ambiguous. The V end was cut by 5 bases, the J end by 2 bases, with 16 bases between. Germline CDR1 is SGHTA and CDR2 is FQGNSA. The CDR3 length is 16 residues. This CDR3 is CASSPSLGDPYNEQFF. The CDR3 DNA sequence: TGTGCCAGCAGCCCCTCCTTGGGCGATCCCTACAATGAGCAGTTCTTC.

The rearrangement joins TRBV4-2 to TRBJ1-4; the match to TRBD1 covers 9 bases. This CDR3 is built from 14 residues. J was trimmed by 6 bases and V by 6 bases; bases with no gene match: 5. Germline CDR1 reads LGHNA; CDR2 reads YNFKEQ. CDR3 loop: CASRPTGGDEKLFF. CDR3 bases: TGTGCCAGCAGGCCGACAGGGGGAGATGAAAAACTGTTTTTT.

The chain links TRBV11-2 to TRBJ1-5; the D is unclear. Germline CDR1 reads SGHAT; CDR2 reads FQNNGV. V was pared by 1 base and J by 0 bases, with 10 bases between. The length of the CDR3 is 16 residues. The CDR3 region has the DNA TGTGCCAGCAGCTTAGGGTCAGGAAATAGCAATCAGCCCCAGCATTTT. This sequence encodes CASSLGSGNSNQPQHF.

CDR3 in DNA: TGTGCCAGCAGCTTTTATCTCGACGAGCAGTACTTC. It is translated as CASSFYLDEQYF. The J gene is TRBJ2-7, the V gene TRBV7-9, with unresolved D. The germline CDR1 and CDR2 sequences are SEHNR and FQNEAQ (reference sequence). This CDR3 is built from 12 residues. V lost 3 bases and J 5 bases, leaving 8 bases between the germline ends.

A remark on this clone: The junction differs from germline at one of its ends, possibly a read error. The CDR3 loop reads CASSQDLGPPTQYF. CDR3 DNA sequence: TGCGCCAGCAGCCAAGATTTGGGTCCTCCTACGCAGTATTTT. The gene calls are TRBV11-2 and TRBJ2-3; D is uncertain. This CDR3 is built from 14 residues. CDR1 is SGHAT, CDR2 FQNNGV, per germline.

V usage is TRBV28 and J usage is TRBJ2-7; a weak D match, TRBD2 (7 bases). The V end was cut by 3 bases, the J end by 6 bases, with 18 bases between. The CDR3 extends over 15 amino acids. Germline-derived CDR1 and CDR2 are MDHEN and SYDVKM. The CDR3 region has the DNA TGTGCCAGCAGTTTTCGGGGGGCGAGGGTGGGCGAGCAGTACTTC. Its protein is CASSFRGARVGEQYF.

CDR3: CASSTNTREQFF. The CDR3 bases are TGTGCCAGCAGCACTAACACGAGGGAGCAGTTCTTC. The chain employs TRBV7-6 and TRBJ2-1; D is unresolved. Between the trimmed V and J ends, which lost 5 bases and 10 bases, there was a span of 12 bases. The CDR3 is made up of 12 amino acids. Germline CDR1 SGHVS, CDR2 FNYEAQ. Together with reference TRBV7-6 and TRBJ2-1, the CDR3 gives the full variable domain: GAGVSQSPRYKVTKRGQDVALRCDPISGHVSLYWYRQALGQGPEFLTYFNYEAQQDKSGLPNDRFSAERPEGSISTLTIQRTEQRDSAMYRCASSTNTREQFFGPGTRLTVL.

The J gene is TRBJ2-5, the V gene TRBV7-8; 12 bases are shared with TRBD2. Germline CDR1 and CDR2: SGHVS and FQNEAQ. The CDR3 runs to 17 residues. Trimming at V came to 5 bases and at J to 5 bases, leaving 12 bases not matched to a gene. The CDR3 coding sequence is TGTGCCAGCAGCGCTCTAGCGGGAGGGCCAGATTGGGAGACCCAGTACTTC. It is translated as CASSALAGGPDWETQYF.

The chain links TRBV27 to TRBJ1-2; TRBD1 agrees at 8 bases. V was pared by 3 bases and J by 5 bases, with 2 bases of the junction left unmatched. The CDR3 length is 13 residues. From germline, CDR1 is MNHEY and CDR2 SMNVEV (reference sequence). This CDR3 is CASSFGTGYGYTF. The CDR3 nucleotides are TGTGCCAGCAGTTTTGGGACAGGATATGGCTACACCTTC.

The chain is built from TRBV11-2 and TRBJ1-5; the D is unclear. This CDR3 is built from 15 residues. Germline assignment: CDR1 SGHAT and CDR2 FQNNGV. V lost 0 bases and J lost 1, with 7 bases in between. The CDR3 reads CASSLDERSNQPQHF. The CDR3 DNA follows: TGTGCCAGCAGCTTAGATGAACGGAGCAATCAGCCCCAGCATTTT.

The chain employs TRBV6-5 and TRBJ1-1; unclear D gene. With 7 bases removed from V and 1 base from J, the gap between germline ends came to 10 bases. The CDR3 is 13 amino acids. The germline gives CDR1 MNHEY, CDR2 SVGAGI. CDR3 nucleotides: TGTGCCAGCATCAAGGAGGGGAACACTGAAGCTTTCTTT. Protein product: CASIKEGNTEAFF.

The table lists this clone with a count of one. J is TRBJ2-7 and V is TRBV10-3; 9 nucleotides agree with TRBD2. Unmatched junction bases numbered 11, after V lost 7 bases and J lost 7 bases. CDR3 length: 14 amino acids. Germline lookup yields CDR1 ENHRY and CDR2 SYGVKD. The CDR3 nucleotides read TGTGCCATCACTAGCGGGGCTAACTCGGGAGAGCAGTACTTC. It encodes CAITSGANSGEQYF.

J is TRBJ2-7 and V is TRBV7-8; 7 positions match TRBD2. J was trimmed by 1 base and V by 1 base; bases with no gene match: 7. The CDR3 sequence is 16 residues long. Germline-derived CDR1 and CDR2 are SGHVS and FQNEAQ. DNA of the CDR3: TGTGCCAGCAGCTTAGGAGGGCCTAGCGGATCCTACGAGCAGTACTTC. Its translation: CASSLGGPSGSYEQYF.

This clone was seen only a few times. The rearrangement uses TRBV7-2 and TRBJ1-2; D unclear. Germline V CDR1 and CDR2: SGHTA, FQGNSA. This CDR3 has 11 residues. The V gene lost 8 bases and the J gene lost 2 bases, with 6 bases spanning the gap. As DNA, the CDR3 is TGTGCCAGCGAACAAAACTATGGCTACACCTTC. Translating gives CASEQNYGYTF.

This clone was seen only a few times. V and J are TRBV14 and TRBJ1-2, with D tentatively TRBD1 (6 bases). This CDR3 comprises 14 residues. V dropped 3 bases and J dropped 7 bases, with 15 bases sitting between them. Germline V gene lookup returns CDR1 SGHDN and CDR2 FVKESK. The CDR3 DNA follows: TGTGCCAGCAGCCATCACAGGGTAGTGGGTGGCTACACCTTC. This codes for CASSHHRVVGGYTF.

The chain recombines TRBV11-1 with TRBJ2-6; D call uncertain. V shed 3 bases and J shed 0 bases, with 6 bases lying between them. Germline assignment: CDR1 SGHAT and CDR2 FQDESV (reference sequence). CDR3 length equals 15 residues. As DNA, the CDR3 is TGTGCCAGCAGCTTCGAGAGCTCTGGGGCCAACGTCCTGACTTTC. Its translation is CASSFESSGANVLTF.

The chain couples TRBV30 to TRBJ2-5, with D tentatively TRBD1 (6 bases). The CDR3 totals 14 residues. Germline values: CDR1 GTSNPN, CDR2 SVGIG (reference sequence). Trimming removed 3 bases from V and 8 bases from J, with 19 bases in between. CDR3 region: CAWSPDSQVLTQYF. DNA of the CDR3: TGTGCCTGGAGCCCGGACAGCCAAGTCTTAACCCAGTACTTC.

The chain is built from TRBV7-2 and TRBJ2-3, with D unclear. The germline V and J ends were trimmed by 0 bases and 3 bases, with 10 bases remaining between them. The CDR3 is made up of 15 amino acids. Per germline, CDR1 SGHTA and CDR2 FQGNSA. The CDR3 DNA sequence: TGTGCCAGCAGCTTAGCGTTAAGTGGGACAGATACGCAGTATTTT. Translating it yields CASSLALSGTDTQYF.

The V and J genes are TRBV7-8 and TRBJ2-3; possibly TRBD2 for D (7 bases). The CDR3 has 16 residues. Germline CDR1 is SGHVS and CDR2 is FQNEAQ. V was cut by 5 bases and J by 2 bases, with 17 bases left in between. The CDR3 region has the DNA TGTGCCAGCAGCCGCATGCGCGGGGGCTTCACAGATACGCAGTATTTT. This gives the protein CASSRMRGGFTDTQYF.